The rows below give T cell receptor beta chains drawn from one sample of a study of OX40 agonist ivuxolimab in advanced cancers. Repertoires were generated with immunoSEQ multiplex PCR, while TCRdb's copy carries only in-frame clones and drops some. Here the sample spans about 72,000 clones, around 87% being singletons. Source: CD4+ or CD8+ T cells sorted from blood, taken in a trial of the OX40 agonist ivuxolimab. The receptor set was obtained from an adult with an advanced solid tumor such as melanoma, head and neck, liver or kidney cancer. Each CDR3 is given with its conserved first and last residue. The D gene is left open where the match is weak. Size values are once, few and many counts, or a class for expanded clones, and some rows have none.

J gene: TRBJ2-4
clone size: once
V gene: TRBV15
D gene: NA
CDR3 protein: CATSITGLSVIAKNIQYF
CDR3 DNA: TGTGCCACCAGCATTACAGGGTTATCGGTTATTGCCAAAAACATTCAGTACTTC

J gene: TRBJ1-2
clone size: NA
V gene: TRBV6-4
D gene: TRBD1
CDR3 protein: CASSRGADYGYTF
CDR3 DNA: TGTGCCAGTTCCAGGGGGGCCGACTATGGCTACACCTTC

J gene: TRBJ2-7
clone size: once
V gene: TRBV7-9
D gene: TRBD1
CDR3 protein: CASSLARGRDRVDEQYF
CDR3 DNA: TGTGCCAGCAGCTTAGCCAGGGGGAGGGACAGGGTGGACGAGCAGTACTTC

J gene: TRBJ1-3
clone size: NA
V gene: TRBV6-5
D gene: NA
CDR3 protein: CASQPGDRGNTIYF
CDR3 DNA: TGTGCCAGTCAACCAGGGGATCGTGGAAACACCATATATTTT

J gene: TRBJ2-1
clone size: NA
V gene: TRBV27
D gene: TRBD2
CDR3 protein: CASSRTSGKYNEQFF
CDR3 DNA: TGTGCCAGCAGTCGGACTAGCGGGAAATACAATGAGCAGTTCTTC

J gene: TRBJ2-2
clone size: NA
V gene: TRBV10-3
D gene: TRBD1
CDR3 protein: CAISQGQVGNPYTGELFF
CDR3 DNA: TGTGCCATCAGCCAGGGACAGGTTGGGAACCCCTACACCGGGGAGCTGTTTTTT

J gene: TRBJ1-4
clone size: NA
V gene: TRBV28
D gene: NA
CDR3 protein: CASGRLGREKLFF
CDR3 DNA: TGTGCCAGCGGCCGCCTGGGGCGAGAAAAACTGTTTTTT

J gene: TRBJ1-3
clone size: NA
V gene: TRBV28
D gene: NA
CDR3 protein: CATGRVALSGNTIYF
CDR3 DNA: TGTGCCACCGGAAGAGTCGCGCTCTCTGGAAACACCATATATTTT

J gene: TRBJ1-2
clone size: NA
V gene: TRBV19
D gene: TRBD1
CDR3 protein: CASGTGTGVYGYTF
CDR3 DNA: TGTGCCAGCGGAACCGGGACAGGGGTCTATGGCTACACCTTC

J gene: TRBJ2-1
clone size: NA
V gene: TRBV7-2
D gene: NA
CDR3 protein: CASSLRDYNEQFF
CDR3 DNA: TGTGCCAGCAGCTTAAGGGACTACAATGAGCAGTTCTTC

J gene: TRBJ1-6
clone size: NA
V gene: TRBV6-1
D gene: NA
CDR3 protein: CASSEAPGNSPLHF
CDR3 DNA: TGTGCCAGCAGTGAAGCCCCCGGAAATTCACCCCTCCACTTT

J gene: TRBJ2-7
clone size: NA
V gene: TRBV5-1
D gene: TRBD1
CDR3 protein: CASSGQGPAYEQYF
CDR3 DNA: TGCGCCAGCAGCGGACAGGGACCGGCCTACGAGCAGTACTTC

J gene: TRBJ1-2
clone size: NA
V gene: TRBV5-6
D gene: TRBD1
CDR3 protein: CASRARDRGEGYTF
CDR3 DNA: TGTGCCAGCAGAGCCCGGGACAGGGGGGAAGGCTACACCTTC

J gene: TRBJ1-1
clone size: NA
V gene: TRBV28
D gene: NA
CDR3 protein: CASRLRRPGTEAFF
CDR3 DNA: TGTGCCAGCAGATTACGGCGGCCCGGCACTGAAGCTTTCTTT

J gene: TRBJ1-5
clone size: NA
V gene: TRBV27
D gene: TRBD1
CDR3 protein: CASSSTGGGQPQHF
CDR3 DNA: TGTGCCAGCAGTTCAACAGGGGGCGGGCAGCCCCAGCATTTT

J gene: TRBJ1-6
clone size: NA
V gene: TRBV5-1
D gene: NA
CDR3 protein: CASRTEEIYNSPLHF
CDR3 DNA: TGCGCCAGCAGAACAGAAGAAATTTATAATTCACCCCTCCACTTT

J gene: TRBJ2-7
clone size: NA
V gene: TRBV29-1
D gene: NA
CDR3 protein: CSVEAVSSEQYF
CDR3 DNA: TGCAGCGTTGAAGCTGTTAGCTCCGAGCAGTACTTC

J gene: TRBJ2-2
clone size: NA
V gene: TRBV15
D gene: NA
CDR3 protein: CATSREATGELFF
CDR3 DNA: TGTGCCACCAGCAGAGAGGCTACCGGGGAGCTGTTTTTT

J gene: TRBJ2-3
clone size: NA
V gene: TRBV5-1
D gene: TRBD1
CDR3 protein: CASSLGTGEDTQYF
CDR3 DNA: TGCGCCAGCAGCTTGGGAACAGGGGAGGATACGCAGTATTTT

J gene: TRBJ1-2
clone size: NA
V gene: TRBV12-5
D gene: NA
CDR3 protein: CASGPGPNYGYTF
CDR3 DNA: TGTGCTAGTGGTCCCGGCCCTAACTATGGCTACACCTTC

J gene: TRBJ2-1
clone size: NA
V gene: TRBV30
D gene: TRBD2
CDR3 protein: CAWRGSGAYNEQFF
CDR3 DNA: TGTGCCTGGAGGGGGAGCGGGGCCTACAATGAGCAGTTCTTC

J gene: TRBJ1-5
clone size: NA
V gene: TRBV10-3
D gene: NA
CDR3 protein: CAISEYGNNQPQHF
CDR3 DNA: TGTGCCATCAGTGAGTACGGTAACAATCAGCCCCAGCATTTT

J gene: TRBJ2-3
clone size: NA
V gene: TRBV7-6
D gene: NA
CDR3 protein: CASSLTGFRETDTQYF
CDR3 DNA: TGTGCCAGCAGCTTAACGGGTTTCCGGGAGACAGATACGCAGTATTTT

J gene: TRBJ2-5
clone size: once
V gene: TRBV7-9
D gene: NA
CDR3 protein: CASSLTGDMEGETQYF
CDR3 DNA: TGTGCCAGCAGCCTAACGGGGGATATGGAGGGGGAGACCCAGTACTTC

J gene: TRBJ1-1
clone size: NA
V gene: TRBV6-4
D gene: NA
CDR3 protein: CASSDPKRVYTEAFF
CDR3 DNA: TGTGCCAGCAGTGACCCAAAGAGGGTCTACACTGAAGCTTTCTTT

J gene: TRBJ1-5
clone size: once
V gene: TRBV18
D gene: NA
CDR3 protein: CASSLGTGNQPQHF
CDR3 DNA: TGTGCCAGCTCACTTGGAACAGGGAATCAGCCCCAGCATTTT

J gene: TRBJ2-5
clone size: NA
V gene: TRBV9
D gene: TRBD2
CDR3 protein: CASSETSGGETQYF
CDR3 DNA: TGTGCCAGCAGCGAGACTAGCGGGGGAGAGACCCAGTACTTC